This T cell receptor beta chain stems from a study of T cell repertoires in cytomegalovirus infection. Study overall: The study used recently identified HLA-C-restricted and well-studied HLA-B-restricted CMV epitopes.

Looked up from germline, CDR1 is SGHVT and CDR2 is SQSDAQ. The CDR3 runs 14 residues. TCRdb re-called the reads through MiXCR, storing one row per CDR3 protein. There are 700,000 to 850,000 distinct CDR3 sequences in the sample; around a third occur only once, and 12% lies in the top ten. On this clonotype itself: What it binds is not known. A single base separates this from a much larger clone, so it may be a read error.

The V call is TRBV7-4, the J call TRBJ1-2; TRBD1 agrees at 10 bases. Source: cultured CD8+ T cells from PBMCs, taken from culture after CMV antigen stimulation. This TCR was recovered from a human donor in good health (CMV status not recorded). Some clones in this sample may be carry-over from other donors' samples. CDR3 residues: CVSSSGQGFYGYTF. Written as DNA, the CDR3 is TGTGTCAGCAGCTCGGGACAGGGGTTCTATGGCTACACCTTC.